This T cell receptor (beta chain) stems from a study of vaccination effects on CD4 cells after COVID-19. Study results and limitations: Marked clonal contraction of infection- and vaccine-induced clones was seen late after vaccination.

Repertoires were generated with immunoSEQ multiplex PCR, while TCRdb's copy carries only in-frame clones and drops some. The sample contains roughly 34,000 clones, more than 75% of which appear only once. Only one count was recorded for this clone. Its antigen is not known. Before sequencing, viral peptide pools were used by the ViraFEST assay to expand antigen-specific CD4+ T cells. Upon completion of around 9 days in culture, CD4+ T cells were isolated. The cohort was immunized with two doses of either the BNT162b2 or mRNA-1273 vaccine. Germline loops: CDR1 SGHRS, CDR2 YFSETQ. The CDR3 spans 13 residues. Trimming removed 3 bases at V and 8 bases at J, with 12 bases between.

The gene calls are TRBV5-1 and TRBJ2-1; TRBD2 is a possible D gene (6 bases). The sample in question was CD4+ T cells from PBMCs cultured with HCoV-NL63 spike peptides, obtained after COVID-19 vaccination. The source of this sequence is a human donor who received a COVID-19 vaccine. Some clones in this sample may be carry-over from other donors' samples. The CDR3 here is CASSSGDGHEQFF. DNA of the CDR3: TGCGCCAGCAGCTCGGGGGACGGTCATGAGCAGTTCTTC.